The clone carrying this T cell receptor (beta chain) was observed at least ten times. Its antigen remains unidentified. V was shortened by 5 bases and J by 8 bases, with 18 bases between the two germline ends. Germline-derived CDR1 and CDR2 are SGHTA and FQGNSA. This CDR3 contains 14 residues. The sample comes from a study of T cell repertoires in cytomegalovirus infection. Study-wide background: HLA-B-restricted CMV epitopes that are well studied, plus recently identified HLA-C-restricted ones, were used by the study. The public TCR beta signatures pointed to both CMV infection and matching HLA type. Broader study findings: Cumulated frequencies of public TCR beta families served to identify carriers of CMV plus the relevant HLA.

TCRdb independently ran MiXCR on the reads; one entry per CDR3 protein. The profile shows approximately 770,000 distinct CDR3 sequences, about 29% of them singletons. This sequence joins TRBV7-2 and TRBJ1-2; no reliable D call. The receptor was isolated from a human donor in good health (CMV status not recorded). Some clones in this sample may be carry-over from other donors' samples. Material: cultured CD8+ T cells from PBMCs, obtained from culture after CMV antigen stimulation. Here the CDR3 reads CASSPPRWEIGYTF. CDR3 nucleotide sequence: TGTGCCAGCAGCCCCCCCAGATGGGAAATAGGCTACACCTTC.